Each of the 17 T cell receptor beta chains below was sequenced from the same sample in a study of OX40 agonist ivuxolimab in advanced cancers. Assay used: immunoSEQ multiplex PCR; TCRdb lists only in-frame clones, some missing. Among about 45,000 clones, roughly nine tenths were seen once, and the ten largest hold about 30%. The sample here was CD4+ or CD8+ T cells sorted from blood, taken in a trial of the OX40 agonist ivuxolimab. The receptors stem from an adult with an advanced solid tumor such as melanoma, head and neck, liver or kidney cancer.

The chain joins TRBV2 to TRBJ2-2; D ambiguous. This CDR3 comprises 12 residues. The V gene lost 5 bases and the J gene lost 6 bases, with 7 bases spanning the gap. Germline V CDR1 and CDR2: SNHLY, FYNNEI. CDR3 sequence reads: CASSRVPGELFF. The CDR3 DNA follows: TGTGCCAGCAGTAGGGTTCCCGGGGAGCTGTTTTTT.

J is TRBJ1-1 and V is TRBV16; D is unclear. This CDR3 spans 13 amino acids. Germline CDR1 KGHSY, CDR2 FQNENV. Trimming stripped 4 bases from V and 6 bases from J, with 12 bases between. The CDR3 nucleotides read TGTGCCAGCAGCCCTTATGACGGGGCTGAAGCTTTCTTT. This encodes CASSPYDGAEAFF.

J is TRBJ2-7 and V is TRBV13; perhaps D is TRBD1 or TRBD2 (5 bases each). The V gene lost 5 bases and the J gene lost 5 bases, with 19 bases spanning the gap. The CDR3 has 15 amino acids. Germline loops: CDR1 PRHDT, CDR2 FYEKMQ (reference sequence). CDR3 loop: CASSPPGRTGNEQYF. CDR3 DNA sequence: TGTGCCAGCAGCCCCCCGGGGAGAACAGGAAACGAGCAGTACTTC.

This clone has a single count. The chain is built from TRBV5-4 and TRBJ2-7; D remains ambiguous. The CDR3 spans 13 residues. Looked up from germline, CDR1 is SGHNT and CDR2 is YYREEE (reference sequence). Trimming pared 4 bases from V and 3 bases from J, leaving 11 bases between. The CDR3 DNA is TGTGCCAGCAGCCCCGGTTCAGGCTACGAGCAGTACTTC. It specifies CASSPGSGYEQYF.

This clone appeared a few times. This chain connects TRBV30 to TRBJ2-1; D is perhaps TRBD2 (6 bases). The V and J ends lost 0 bases and 5 bases respectively, with 11 bases between them. From germline, CDR1 is GTSNPN and CDR2 SVGIG (reference sequence). The CDR3 sequence is 14 residues long. Here the CDR3 reads CAWSVSLANNEQFF. Written as DNA, the CDR3 is TGTGCCTGGAGTGTATCTCTAGCGAACAATGAGCAGTTCTTC.

In DNA, the CDR3 is TGTGCCAGCAGTTTGCCGGCCGGTTTTCGCGAGCAGTACTTC. This encodes CASSLPAGFREQYF. This rearrangement joins TRBV28 to TRBJ2-7, with D hard to call. The CDR3 runs to 14 residues. The ends were cut back, 3 bases at V and 6 bases at J, with 15 bases in the middle. Germline values: CDR1 MDHEN, CDR2 SYDVKM.

The V call is TRBV28, the J call TRBJ1-5; D is unclear. CDR1 is MDHEN, CDR2 SYDVKM, per germline. Trimming removed 1 base from V and 0 bases from J, with 7 bases in between. The CDR3 is 15 amino acids. The CDR3 spells CASSLFDGSNQPQHF. Here the CDR3 DNA reads TGTGCCAGCAGTTTATTTGACGGTAGCAATCAGCCCCAGCATTTT.

As concerns this clone: Distinct nucleotide sequences in the sample also encode this CDR3. This CDR3 reads CASSLSGNQPQHF. In DNA, the CDR3 is TGCGCCAGCAGCTTGTCTGGAAATCAGCCCCAGCATTTT. The genes are TRBV5-1 and TRBJ1-5; D is uncertain. From germline, CDR1 is SGHRS and CDR2 YFSETQ. The V and J ends lost 1 base and 4 bases respectively, with 6 bases between them. The CDR3 consists of 13 residues.

The rearrangement links TRBV4-1 to TRBJ1-3; TRBD1 is a possible D gene (5 bases). Per germline, CDR1 MGHRA and CDR2 YSYEKL. Trimming took 1 base from V and 3 from J, leaving 13 bases between them. The CDR3 has 16 residues. The CDR3 spells CASSQVVGRRGNTIYF. In DNA, the CDR3 is TGCGCCAGCAGCCAAGTGGTGGGACGGCGTGGAAACACCATATATTTT.

This chain joins TRBV27 and TRBJ1-1, with 9 bases that match TRBD1. The CDR3 contains 14 residues. Germline V gives CDR1 MNHEY, CDR2 SMNVEV (reference sequence). Trimming cost V 6 bases and J 2 bases; bases outside gene matches: 4. The CDR3 nucleotides are TGTGCCAGCAGCCTGACAGGGGGAAACACTGAAGCTTTCTTT. It is translated as CASSLTGGNTEAFF.

The chain combines TRBV5-4 with TRBJ2-2; 7 bases are a match to TRBD2. The CDR3 runs to 18 residues. Germline V lookup: CDR1 SGHNT, CDR2 YYREEE (reference sequence). V lost 3 bases to trimming and J lost 3 bases; unmatched junction nucleotides: 14. The CDR3 protein is CASSSVAGLSRYTGELFF. The CDR3 nucleotides are TGTGCCAGCAGCTCCGTAGCGGGCCTCTCCAGGTACACCGGGGAGCTGTTTTTT.

The rearrangement links TRBV9 to TRBJ2-7; 7 bases match TRBD2. J was trimmed by 1 base and V by 2 bases; bases with no gene match: 12. The length of the CDR3 is 17 residues. Germline CDR1 reads SGDLS; CDR2 reads YYNGEE. The CDR3: CASSVEPTAGTSYEQYF. Written as DNA, the CDR3 is TGTGCCAGCAGCGTGGAACCGACAGCGGGAACGTCCTACGAGCAGTACTTC.

V usage is TRBV4-1 and J usage is TRBJ1-5; 9 nucleotides match TRBD1. The CDR3 has 15 amino acids. Germline values: CDR1 MGHRA, CDR2 YSYEKL. The J segment lost 3 bases and the V segment lost 4 bases, leaving 4 bases of the junction unmatched. CDR3 loop: CASSLTGGTNQPQHF. The DNA for the CDR3 is TGCGCCAGCAGCCTAACAGGGGGCACCAATCAGCCCCAGCATTTT.

The CDR3 DNA follows: TGTGCCAGCAGCCCAGACCCGGGACTAGCGGGATTTGAGCAGTTCTTC. This encodes CASSPDPGLAGFEQFF. The rearrangement joins TRBV5-4 to TRBJ2-1; 13 bases are shared with TRBD2. CDR1 SGHNT and CDR2 YYREEE come from the germline V gene (reference sequence). The CDR3 sequence is 16 residues long. V lost 4 bases to trimming and J lost 9 bases; unmatched junction nucleotides: 10. The full variable domain, its missing parts supplied by reference TRBV5-4 and TRBJ2-1, is ETGVTQSPTHLIKTRGQQVTLRCSSQSGHNTVSWYQQALGQGPQFIFQYYREEENGRGNFPPRFSGLQFPNYSSELNVNALELDDSALYLCASSPDPGLAGFEQFFGPGTRLTVL.

The V and J genes are TRBV5-5 and TRBJ1-2, with unresolved D. This CDR3 is built from 14 residues. Per germline, CDR1 SGHKS and CDR2 YYEKEE (reference sequence). With 0 bases removed from V and 1 base from J, the gap between germline ends came to 7 bases. CDR3 sequence reads: CASSLVPSNYGYTF. CDR3 DNA sequence: TGTGCCAGCAGCTTGGTTCCCAGTAACTATGGCTACACCTTC. The variable domain in full, completed from reference TRBV5-5 and TRBJ1-2, reads DAGVTQSPTHLIKTRGQQVTLRCSPISGHKSVSWYQQVLGQGPQFIFQYYEKEERGRGNFPDRFSARQFPNYSSELNVNALLLGDSALYLCASSLVPSNYGYTFGSGTRLTVV.

The chain joins TRBV4-1 to TRBJ2-1; TRBD1 aligns across 8 bases. Germline trimming cut 2 bases from V and 2 bases from J; bases unmatched to any gene: 2. The CDR3 extends over 15 amino acids. CDR1 and CDR2 (germline): MGHRA, YSYEKL. As DNA, the CDR3 is TGCGCCAGCAGCCAACAGGGGGCTACCTACAATGAGCAGTTCTTC. Its protein is CASSQQGATYNEQFF.

J is TRBJ1-2 and V is TRBV27, with a possible D match to TRBD1 (6 bases). This CDR3 region has 14 residues. The germline V gene encodes CDR1 MNHEY and CDR2 SMNVEV (reference sequence). Trimming removed 3 bases from V and 4 bases from J, with 12 bases in between. CDR3 sequence: CASSFTGSRYGYTF. CDR3 bases: TGTGCCAGCAGTTTCACAGGGTCCCGCTATGGCTACACCTTC.